The rows below give T cell receptor beta chains drawn from one sample of a study of blood T cell repertoires in COVID-19. Using immunoSEQ multiplex PCR, the repertoire was profiled, and TCRdb retains in-frame clones only, with some absent. The sample consists of about half a million clones, roughly 85% of them appearing once. Input material: peripheral blood. Receptors were obtained from a human donor in a cohort sampled during active COVID-19. Both conserved end residues are part of each CDR3. D genes are given only for firm matches.

j_gene: TRBJ2-3; v_gene: TRBV5-4; d_gene: TRBD1; CDR3aa: CASSFQGANTDTQYF; CDR3nt: TGTGCCAGCAGCTTCCAGGGGGCTAATACGGATACGCAGTATTTT
j_gene: TRBJ2-1; v_gene: TRBV6-6; d_gene: -; CDR3aa: CASRSGTYSYNEQFF; CDR3nt: TGTGCCAGCAGAAGTGGGACTTACTCCTACAATGAGCAGTTCTTC
j_gene: TRBJ2-1; v_gene: TRBV4-1; d_gene: TRBD2; CDR3aa: CASSQDGGLAGDYNEQFF; CDR3nt: TGCGCCAGCAGCCAAGATGGCGGACTAGCGGGTGACTACAATGAGCAGTTCTTC
j_gene: TRBJ1-3; v_gene: TRBV6-5; d_gene: -; CDR3aa: CASSGGGSGNTIYF; CDR3nt: TGTGCCAGCTCGGGGGGAGGCTCTGGAAACACCATATATTTT
j_gene: TRBJ1-2; v_gene: TRBV3-1/TRBV3-2; d_gene: -; CDR3aa: CASSPLPGRVDGYTF; CDR3nt: TGTGCCAGCAGCCCCCTCCCCGGCAGGGTCGATGGCTACACCTTC
j_gene: TRBJ2-7; v_gene: TRBV5-8; d_gene: TRBD2; CDR3aa: CASSPGLAGGTQRYEQYF; CDR3nt: TGTGCCAGCAGCCCGGGACTAGCGGGAGGAACACAGAGGTACGAGCAGTACTTC
j_gene: TRBJ1-1; v_gene: TRBV18; d_gene: -; CDR3aa: CASSPLPGDGLNTEAFF; CDR3nt: TGTGCCAGCTCACCGCTCCCGGGTGACGGGTTGAACACTGAAGCTTTCTTT
j_gene: TRBJ2-2; v_gene: TRBV6-5; d_gene: -; CDR3aa: CASRTAGIPSGELFF; CDR3nt: TGTGCCAGCCGCACCGCAGGGATCCCCAGCGGGGAGCTGTTTTTT
j_gene: TRBJ2-7; v_gene: TRBV28; d_gene: TRBD2; CDR3aa: CASSSPAASGRAPYEQYF; CDR3nt: TGTGCCAGCAGTTCTCCAGCAGCTAGCGGGCGTGCCCCCTACGAGCAGTACTTC
j_gene: TRBJ2-7; v_gene: TRBV3-1/TRBV3-2; d_gene: TRBD2; CDR3aa: CASSLLAGRGEQYF; CDR3nt: TGTGCCAGCAGCCTTCTAGCGGGAAGGGGCGAGCAGTACTTC
j_gene: TRBJ2-7; v_gene: TRBV6-5; d_gene: TRBD2; CDR3aa: CASSRILAGSYEQYF; CDR3nt: TGTGCCAGCAGCCGTATCCTAGCGGGGAGCTACGAGCAGTACTTC